The 13 T cell receptor beta chains below were found in one sample sequenced in a study of cytomegalovirus exposure and HLA in healthy donors. PCR primers comprised 60 Vbeta and 13 Jbeta primers. The assay was immunoSEQ multiplex PCR, and TCRdb's table has in-frame clones only and misses some. The sample records over 150,000 clones, about four fifths being singletons. Material for sequencing was PBMCs. Source of these receptors: a man between 18 and 35 years old in good health and CMV-seronegative.

This clone occurred once. The conserved final phenylalanine or tryptophan is absent from the CDR3, which likely points to a read error. The chain combines TRBV5-1 with TRBJ2-7; 9 bases agree with TRBD2. V gave up 5 bases and J gave up 5 bases; unmatched junction bases: 11. In germline, CDR1 is SGHRS, CDR2 YFSETQ. This CDR3 spans 15 amino acids. CDR3 sequence reads: CASSPNTSGYDEQYL. As DNA, the CDR3 is TGCGCCAGCAGTCCAAACACTAGCGGGTACGACGAGCAGTACCTC.

This rearrangement joins TRBV11-1 to TRBJ1-1; D remains unclear. The germline V and J ends were trimmed by 5 bases and 1 base, with 5 bases remaining between them. CDR3 size: 12 residues. CDR1 and CDR2 (germline): SGHAT, FQDESV (reference sequence). In DNA form, the CDR3 reads TGTGCCAGCAGCACCGGGAACACTGAAGCTTTCTTT. It yields the protein CASSTGNTEAFF.

The chain joins TRBV4-2 to TRBJ2-7; 9 nucleotides align to TRBD1. Germline-derived CDR1 and CDR2 are LGHNA and YNFKEQ. Trimming cost V 4 bases and J 2 bases; bases outside gene matches: 3. The CDR3 contains 14 residues. CDR3 DNA sequence: TGTGCCAGCAGCCTTAACAGGGGGCCCTACGAGCAGTACTTC. Translation: CASSLNRGPYEQYF.

This chain uses TRBV28 with TRBJ1-4; no clear D gene. V was shortened by 5 bases and J by 0 bases, with 10 bases between the two germline ends. This CDR3 comprises 15 residues. CDR1 is MDHEN and CDR2 is SYDVKM in the germline V gene. The CDR3 DNA is TGTGCCAGCAGTCCCCACGGGGCAACTAATGAAAAACTGTTTTTT. This gives the protein CASSPHGATNEKLFF.

The J gene is TRBJ1-5, the V gene TRBV4-1; D is ambiguous. The germline V gene has CDR1 MGHRA and CDR2 YSYEKL. Trimming left V 3 bases short and J 5 bases short, with 8 bases between. CDR3 size: 13 residues. CDR3 coding DNA: TGCGCCAGCAGCCAGGCCTTGGATCAGCCCCAGCATTTT. Its translation: CASSQALDQPQHF.

J is TRBJ2-6 and V is TRBV14; D is uncertain. The CDR3 sequence is 16 residues long. V was clipped by 1 base and J by 0 bases, with 7 bases between them. Germline values: CDR1 SGHDN, CDR2 FVKESK. The CDR3 DNA reads TGTGCCAGCAGCCAAGCTATTTCCTCTGGGGCCAACGTCCTGACTTTC. Amino acid sequence: CASSQAISSGANVLTF.

J is TRBJ1-2 and V is TRBV29-1, with D possibly TRBD1 on 5 matching bases. CDR1 SQVTM and CDR2 ANQGSEA come from the germline V gene. Trimming cost V 6 bases and J 5 bases, with 16 bases left between them. This CDR3 contains 13 residues. The CDR3 DNA reads as TGCAGCGTGGAGGGACGGACTGGGTATGGCTACACCTTC. Its protein product is CSVEGRTGYGYTF.

The V call is TRBV18, the J call TRBJ2-2; D ambiguous. CDR3 length: 15 amino acids. CDR1 KGHSH and CDR2 LQKENI come from the germline V gene. V was clipped by 6 bases and J by 1 base, with 12 bases between them. This chain's CDR3 is CASSPNLKNTGELFF. CDR3 DNA: TGTGCCAGCTCCCCAAATCTAAAGAACACCGGGGAGCTGTTTTTT.

The gene calls are TRBV7-3 and TRBJ1-2; 10 bases are shared with TRBD1. The V and J ends lost 5 bases and 5 bases, in that order; junction bases with no gene match: 5. The length of the CDR3 is 14 residues. Germline loops: CDR1 SGHTA, CDR2 FQGTGA. In nucleotides, the CDR3 is TGTGCCAGCAGCCCTGGGACAGGGGATTATGGCTACACCTTC. Protein product: CASSPGTGDYGYTF.

V is TRBV19 and J is TRBJ2-3; perhaps TRBD2 as D (7 bases). The ends were cut back, 5 bases at V and 2 bases at J, with 14 bases in the middle. This CDR3 comprises 15 residues. CDR1 and CDR2 from the germline V gene are LNHDA and SQIVND (reference sequence). The CDR3 DNA is TGTGCCAGTAGTCCTGCGGGGGCCGACACAGATACGCAGTATTTT. Amino acids: CASSPAGADTDTQYF.

J is TRBJ1-2 and V is TRBV28; D ambiguous. Germline V lookup: CDR1 MDHEN, CDR2 SYDVKM. Trimming cost V 2 bases and J 4 bases, with 11 bases left between them. This CDR3 region has 14 residues. CDR3 loop: CASSLILPSYGYTF. The CDR3 DNA sequence: TGTGCCAGCAGTTTAATCCTACCAAGCTATGGCTACACCTTC.

This chain links TRBV6-1 with TRBJ1-2; D gene unclear. Germline CDR1 is MNHNS and CDR2 is SASEGT. There are 13 residues in the CDR3. V gave up 8 bases and J gave up 5 bases, with 15 bases separating them. This chain's CDR3 is CASRGGREYGYTF. The CDR3 DNA follows: TGTGCCAGCCGTGGCGGGCGAGAATATGGCTACACCTTC.

V gene TRBV9 combines with J gene TRBJ1-3; unclear D gene. V was shortened by 4 bases and J by 0 bases, with 8 bases between the two germline ends. CDR1 and CDR2 from the germline V gene are SGDLS and YYNGEE. The CDR3 has 14 residues. CDR3 loop: CASSTRSSGNTIYF. CDR3 in DNA: TGTGCCAGCAGCACTCGAAGCTCTGGAAACACCATATATTTT.